The rows below give T cell receptor beta chains drawn from one sample of a study of T cells in Graves' hyperthyroidism and ophthalmopathy. TCRdb reprocessed the multiplex PCR reads with MiXCR, giving one entry per CDR3 protein. Of about 560,000 distinct CDR3 sequences listed, 12% to 15% are singletons. The sample taken for sequencing was blood. The receptors were gathered from a middle-aged woman with Graves' hyperthyroidism. CDR3s include the opening cysteine and the closing phenylalanine or tryptophan. The D gene is left open where the match is weak. Size values are once, few and many counts, or a class for expanded clones, and some rows have none.

>TRBJ1-2|TRBV27|13|-|TRBD1
CASSRQGAWGYTF
TGTGCCAGCAGCCGACAGGGGGCCTGGGGCTACACCTTC
>TRBJ2-3|TRBV6-2/TRBV6-3|17|few|TRBD2
CASSYTASGRLTDTQYF
TGTGCCAGCAGTTACACGGCTAGCGGGAGACTTACAGATACGCAGTATTTT
>TRBJ2-1|TRBV19|21|-|TRBD1
CASSIPTLTGLTISSYNEQFF
TGTGCCAGTAGTATACCAACCTTGACAGGGCTTACTATCAGCTCCTACAATGAGCAGTTCTTC
>TRBJ2-7|TRBV6-1|13|many|-
CASSEGWSYEQYF
TGTGCCAGCAGTGAAGGATGGAGCTACGAGCAGTACTTC
>TRBJ2-6|TRBV6-5|18|many|-
CASSYSNRASSGANVLTF
TGTGCCAGCAGTTACTCGAACAGGGCTTCCTCTGGGGCCAACGTCCTGACTTTC
>TRBJ2-7|TRBV20-1|13|many|TRBD1
CSAPPGQIYEQYF
TGCAGTGCCCCCCCGGGACAGATCTACGAGCAGTACTTC
>TRBJ1-1|TRBV2|12|many|-
CASSEQGTEAFF
TGTGCCAGCAGTGAACAGGGAACTGAAGCTTTCTTT
>TRBJ1-1|TRBV27|12|few|TRBD1
CASSLGGQGEFF
TGTGCTAGCAGTTTAGGGGGACAGGGAGAGTTCTTT
>TRBJ1-1|TRBV2|13|many|-
CAANGAENTEAFF
TGTGCCGCCAACGGGGCAGAAAACACTGAAGCTTTCTTT
>TRBJ1-4|TRBV5-1|13|many|-
CASSLLDGGKLFF
TGCGCCAGCAGCTTGTTGGACGGGGGAAAACTGTTTTTT
>TRBJ2-7|TRBV28|12|many|TRBD2
CASTGGVAEQYF
TGTGCCAGCACCGGGGGGGTAGCCGAGCAGTACTTC
>TRBJ2-1|TRBV10-2|16|many|-
CASSGLRFGGSDEQFF
TGCGCCAGCAGTGGGCTGAGATTTGGGGGTTCAGATGAGCAGTTCTTC
>TRBJ1-1|TRBV27|14|few|-
CASSRPLPNTEAFF
TGTGCCAGCAGTCGTCCCCTACCGAACACTGAAGCTTTCTTT
>TRBJ2-7|TRBV13|14|-|-
CASTQTDSSYEQYF
TGTGCCAGCACACAGACAGACAGCTCCTACGAGCAGTACTTC
>TRBJ2-1|TRBV7-2|14|many|-
CASRPLMGNNEQFF
TGTGCCAGCAGACCTTTAATGGGAAACAATGAGCAGTTCTTC
>TRBJ2-7|TRBV29-1|12|many|TRBD2
CSVIGTSYEQYF
TGCAGCGTTATAGGGACTAGCTACGAGCAGTACTTC
>TRBJ1-6|TRBV20-1|16|few|-
CSAREPGRSPNSPLHF
TGCAGTGCTAGAGAACCGGGACGGAGTCCTAATTCACCCCTCCACTTT
>TRBJ1-5|TRBV28|12|many|-
CASSLRGQPQHF
TGTGCCAGCAGTTTACGGGGCCAGCCCCAGCATTTT
>TRBJ2-1|TRBV12-3/TRBV12-4|15|many|-
CASSLVPGLSDEQFF
TGTGCCAGCAGTTTAGTTCCGGGACTTAGCGATGAGCAGTTCTTC
>TRBJ2-7|TRBV2|16|many|-
CASSEGGGTGSYEQYF
TGTGCCAGCAGTGAAGGTGGGGGGACGGGATCCTACGAGCAGTACTTC
>TRBJ2-2|TRBV27|14|few|TRBD2
CASSLSGSPGELFF
TGTGCCAGCAGTTTAAGCGGGAGCCCTGGGGAGCTGTTTTTT
>TRBJ2-1|TRBV19|16|-|TRBD2
CASSTRRLAGVNEQFF
TGTGCCAGTAGTACCCGAAGACTAGCGGGGGTCAATGAGCAGTTCTTC
>TRBJ2-7|TRBV7-2|17|-|TRBD1
CASSLGRGQERSYEQYF
TGTGCCAGCAGCTTGGGCCGGGGACAGGAGAGATCCTACGAGCAGTACTTC
>TRBJ2-2|TRBV12-3/TRBV12-4|13|few|-
CASSSTGWGELFF
TGTGCCAGCAGTTCAACAGGGTGGGGGGAGCTGTTTTTT
>TRBJ1-5|TRBV12-3/TRBV12-4|16|many|-
CASSLVAGDSNQPQHF
TGTGCCAGCAGTTTAGTGGCGGGGGATAGCAATCAGCCCCAGCATTTT
>TRBJ1-5|TRBV5-8|13|few|-
CASSLDNNQPQHF
TGTGCCAGCAGCTTGGACAACAATCAGCCCCAGCATTTT
>TRBJ1-5|TRBV3-1|14|many|-
CASSHGNTNQPQHF
TGTGCCAGCAGCCACGGGAACACCAATCAGCCCCAGCATTTT
>TRBJ2-3|TRBV5-1|15|few|-
CASSLGFLSTDTQYF
TGCGCCAGCAGCTTGGGGTTTCTGAGCACAGATACGCAGTATTTT
>TRBJ2-2|TRBV5-1|14|many|-
CASSPDKYTGELFF
TGCGCCAGCAGCCCGGACAAGTACACCGGGGAGCTGTTTTTT
>TRBJ1-2|TRBV20-1|13|many|-
CSARVTSNYGYTF
TGCAGTGCTAGGGTAACCTCCAACTATGGCTACACCTTC